This TCR beta chain was captured in a study of T cell responses to AZD1222 COVID-19 vaccine. Study-level points and caveats: Spike-specific TCR breadth and depth were elevated following two AZD1222 doses. Sampling that yielded the repertoires occurred only after the peak T cell response. The donor group comprised mostly white British people and more females; the analysis possibly underestimated clonal diversity.

Germline trimming cut 3 bases from V and 4 bases from J; bases unmatched to any gene: 2. CDR1 is SGHNT and CDR2 is YYREEE in the germline V gene (reference sequence). The length of the CDR3 is 13 residues. Of note for this clone: The target antigen is unknown.

Assay used: immunoSEQ multiplex PCR; TCRdb lists only in-frame clones, some missing. Counted here are around 67,000 clones, 65% to 85% occurring once; the ten biggest clones make up approximately 7.4%. The TCR originated in an adult in good health. Sequenced here: peripheral blood, sampled on day 0 of AZD1222 vaccination. The chain joins TRBV5-4 to TRBJ2-7, with 9 bases identical to TRBD1. CDR3 nucleotides: TGTGCCAGCAGCTGGGGGACAGGGTACGAGCAGTACTTC. Translation: CASSWGTGYEQYF.